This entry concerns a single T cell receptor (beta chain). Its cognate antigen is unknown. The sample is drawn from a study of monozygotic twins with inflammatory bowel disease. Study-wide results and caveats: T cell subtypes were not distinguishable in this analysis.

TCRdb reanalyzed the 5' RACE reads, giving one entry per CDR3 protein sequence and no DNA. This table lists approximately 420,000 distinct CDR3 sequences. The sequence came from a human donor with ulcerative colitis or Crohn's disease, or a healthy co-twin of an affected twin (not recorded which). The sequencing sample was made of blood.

CDR3 residues: CASGKKGANVLTF. The chain joins TRBV12-3 or TRBV12-4 to TRBJ2-6. This CDR3 is built from 13 residues.